This TCR beta chain was documented in a study of T cell responses to AZD1222 COVID-19 vaccine. The repertoire was sequenced with immunoSEQ multiplex PCR; TCRdb's copy has only in-frame clones and lacks some. The sample records about 97,000 clones, about 90% being singletons. Whole-study results and caveats: Just six or seven AZD1222 recipients tested seropositive at baseline. No repertoire was sampled before or during the peak T cell response, only after it.

Trimming removed 4 bases from V and 5 bases from J; junction bases left unmatched: 8. The CDR3 loop spans 15 amino acids. Germline values: CDR1 SGHRS, CDR2 YFSETQ. This clone occurred once. Its specificity is not known. This specimen was peripheral blood, taken 28 days after the second AZD1222 dose. The rearrangement uses TRBV5-1 and TRBJ2-7; 11 nucleotides match TRBD1. This sequence was found in an adult who received the AZD1222 COVID-19 vaccine. The CDR3 region is CASSPTGTGGDEQYF. CDR3 in DNA: TGCGCCAGCAGCCCCACAGGGACAGGGGGAGACGAGCAGTACTTC.